This T cell receptor beta chain was sequenced for a study of cytomegalovirus exposure and HLA in healthy donors. Primers included in the PCR were 60 Vbeta and 13 Jbeta primers. Libraries were prepared by immunoSEQ multiplex PCR; TCRdb keeps only in-frame clonotypes and omits some of them. This repertoire shows roughly 86,000 clones, 60% to 80% found once; its top ten account for about 6%. Germline CDR1 reads LGHNA; CDR2 reads YSLEER. This CDR3 comprises 13 residues. With 3 bases removed from V and 8 bases from J, the gap between germline ends came to 14 bases. V is TRBV4-3 and J is TRBJ2-7, with D perhaps TRBD2 (6 bases). The sample comprised PBMCs. This TCR was recovered from a female donor in good health and CMV-seronegative. The CDR3 region has the DNA TGCGCCAGCAGCCACGATAGGGACTTTCAGCAGTACTTC. This translates into CASSHDRDFQQYF.